The rows below give T cell receptor beta chains drawn from one sample of a study of regulatory T cells in long-lasting Graves disease. Via MiXCR, TCRdb re-called the multiplex PCR reads, giving one row per CDR3 protein. The table includes hundreds of thousands of distinct CDR3 sequences, approximately 13% detected once. The sample was also linked to a second study, of T cells in Graves' hyperthyroidism and ophthalmopathy.

This sample comprised peripheral blood mononuclear cells (PBMCs), obtained at new diagnosis, from a patient treated with antithyroid drugs. The receptors shown here come from a young man with Graves disease. CDR3s include the opening cysteine and the closing phenylalanine or tryptophan. The D gene is left open where the match is weak. Size is stated for part of the rows, as once, few or many counts, or as a class when the clone is expanded.

>TRBD2|TRBJ2-1|many|TRBV12-3/TRBV12-4
CASTRRDYGYNEQFF
TGTGCCAGCACCCGAAGGGACTACGGTTACAATGAGCAGTTCTTC
>NA|TRBJ2-7|NA|TRBV27
CASSPTPLPPPYEQYF
TGTGCCAGCAGCCCAACACCCCTCCCTCCCCCCTACGAGCAGTACTTC
>NA|TRBJ2-1|many|TRBV12-3/TRBV12-4
CASSLRVIDEQFF
TGTGCCAGCAGTTTACGGGTGATCGATGAGCAGTTCTTC
>NA|TRBJ1-1|NA|TRBV6-5
CASSFLGATALNTEAFF
TGTGCCAGCAGTTTTCTAGGGGCAACCGCTCTGAACACTGAAGCTTTCTTT
>TRBD1|TRBJ1-4|many|TRBV20-1
CSAPGTGGNYGKLFF
TGCAGTGCGCCCGGGACAGGTGGTAATTATGGAAAACTGTTTTTT
>TRBD2|TRBJ2-7|NA|TRBV11-2
CASSSRGEYEQYF
TGTGCCAGCAGCTCTCGGGGGGAATACGAGCAGTACTTC
>NA|TRBJ2-2|NA|TRBV20-1
CSARFLRYTGELFF
TGCAGTGCTAGATTTCTACGATACACCGGGGAGCTGTTTTTT
>NA|TRBJ1-5|few|TRBV29-1
CSVAHASAPNQPQHF
TGCAGCGTCGCCCACGCCTCGGCCCCCAATCAGCCCCAGCATTTT
>NA|TRBJ2-7|few|TRBV20-1
CSASLSYEQYF
TGCAGTGCTAGCCTTAGCTACGAGCAGTACTTC
>NA|TRBJ2-1|few|TRBV12-3/TRBV12-4
CASSLDRGPPYNEQFF
TGTGCCAGCAGTTTAGACCGGGGGCCTCCCTACAATGAGCAGTTCTTC
>TRBD1|TRBJ1-1|many|TRBV29-1
CSVDRGRAFF
TGCAGCGTTGACAGGGGGCGAGCTTTCTTT
>NA|TRBJ1-2|many|TRBV29-1
CSASEFRYGYTF
TGCAGCGCCTCGGAGTTTCGGTATGGCTACACCTTC
>TRBD2|TRBJ2-1|few|TRBV2
CASSTAEAGVHYNGQFF
TGTGCCAGCAGCACGGCCGAGGCGGGAGTGCACTACAATGGGCAGTTCTTC
>NA|TRBJ1-4|many|TRBV12-3/TRBV12-4
CASSAEGRGEKLFF
TGTGCCAGCAGCGCTGAGGGAAGGGGCGAAAAACTGTTTTTT
>NA|TRBJ2-7|NA|TRBV20-1
CSARDGSGITYEQYF
TGCAGTGCTAGAGATGGTTCAGGAATTACCTACGAGCAGTACTTC
>TRBD2|TRBJ2-7|many|TRBV30
CAWSPGGEQYF
TGTGCCTGGAGCCCGGGGGGAGAGCAGTACTTC
>NA|TRBJ2-7|many|TRBV6-1
CASVQDYEQYF
TGTGCCAGCGTCCAAGACTACGAGCAGTACTTC
>TRBD1|TRBJ1-1|many|TRBV6-5
CASSYGPVTGYTEAFF
TGTGCCAGCAGTTACGGTCCGGTGACAGGGTACACTGAAGCTTTCTTT
>NA|TRBJ2-3|NA|TRBV9
CASSVGFTDTQYF
TGTGCCAGCAGCGTAGGTTTCACAGATACGCAGTATTTT
>NA|TRBJ1-1|many|TRBV20-1
CSAAAPLLNTEAFF
TGCAGTGCCGCCGCTCCCCTTTTGAACACTGAAGCTTTCTTT
>TRBD1|TRBJ2-7|many|TRBV5-1
CASSFQGDSYEQYF
TGCGCCAGCAGCTTCCAGGGGGACTCCTACGAGCAGTACTTC
>TRBD2|TRBJ2-7|NA|TRBV20-1
CSATTSGIYEQYF
TGCAGTGCTACGACTAGCGGGATATACGAGCAGTACTTC
>TRBD2|TRBJ2-7|many|TRBV11-2
CASSLGSSGISYEQYF
TGTGCCAGCAGCTTAGGGTCTAGCGGGATTTCCTACGAGCAGTACTTC
>NA|TRBJ1-5|many|TRBV10-1
CASSEFQGGQPQHF
TGCGCCAGCAGTGAATTCCAGGGTGGTCAGCCCCAGCATTTT
>NA|TRBJ1-5|many|TRBV20-1
CSADGHTDNQPQHF
TGCAGTGCTGATGGACACACAGACAATCAGCCCCAGCATTTT
>NA|TRBJ2-7|many|TRBV2
CASSPPGSYEQYF
TGTGCCAGCAGTCCCCCCGGGTCCTACGAGCAGTACTTC
>NA|TRBJ2-3|few|TRBV3-1
CASSHQGSTDTQYF
TGTGCCAGCAGCCACCAGGGTTCCACAGATACGCAGTATTTT
>NA|TRBJ2-2|many|TRBV11-2
CASSPQIMGPGRYTGELFF
TGTGCCAGCAGCCCCCAAATAATGGGACCGGGACGTTACACCGGGGAGCTGTTTTTT
>NA|TRBJ2-5|few|TRBV20-1
CSVRTDFQETQYF
TGCAGTGTTCGGACAGACTTTCAAGAGACCCAGTACTTC
>TRBD2|TRBJ2-3|NA|TRBV6-4
CASSASAGEGDTQYF
TGTGCCAGCAGTGCCTCGGCGGGAGAGGGAGATACGCAGTATTTT
>NA|TRBJ2-7|few|TRBV27
CASTSRHEQYF
TGTGCCAGCACCTCCAGGCACGAGCAGTACTTC
>TRBD1|TRBJ1-2|NA|TRBV5-6
CASSLWDRGMSYTF
TGTGCCAGCAGCTTATGGGACAGGGGTATGAGCTACACCTTC
>TRBD2|TRBJ2-1|many|TRBV27
CASSPVLAGGMTNEQFF
TGTGCCAGCAGTCCTGTGCTAGCGGGAGGGATGACCAATGAGCAGTTCTTC
>TRBD1|TRBJ1-2|many|TRBV7-9
CASSRQGQLYGYTF
TGTGCCAGCAGTCGACAGGGGCAGCTGTATGGCTACACCTTC
>NA|TRBJ2-2|NA|TRBV30
CARDRSLPGELFF
TGTGCCCGTGACAGGTCTTTACCCGGGGAGCTGTTTTTT
>NA|TRBJ1-6|many|TRBV13
CASSLIGQHNSPLHF
TGTGCCAGCAGCTTAATAGGACAACATAATTCACCCCTCCACTTT
>TRBD2|TRBJ2-5|many|TRBV24-1
CATTAGGQETQYF
TGTGCCACCACGGCGGGGGGTCAAGAGACCCAGTACTTC
>NA|TRBJ2-4|few|TRBV10-3
CAISEFPKNIQYF
TGTGCCATCAGTGAATTCCCAAAAAACATTCAGTACTTC
>NA|TRBJ1-1|NA|TRBV19
CASSIVGIGTRYTEAFF
TGTGCCAGTAGTATAGTAGGGATCGGGACGAGGTACACTGAAGCTTTCTTT
>TRBD1|TRBJ2-1|few|TRBV30
CAWSTYRGRNEQFF
TGTGCCTGGAGTACATACAGGGGGCGAAATGAGCAGTTCTTC